This T cell receptor (beta chain) was captured by sequencing in a study of blood T cell repertoires in COVID-19. Study at large: The study drew acute and convalescent COVID-19 samples from the United States, Italy and Spain. T cells, B-cell-depleted T cells, or PBMCs supplied cDNA or gDNA.

Original handling: By means of reference gene primer amplification, nucleated cell counts were estimated. Sequencing was performed with immunoSEQ multiplex PCR; in TCRdb, only in-frame clones are kept and a portion is missing. V, J and clone size reflect that table, while D and trimming were determined from the DNA. The sample lists more than 150,000 clones; 75% to 90% were seen once. Germline CDR1 is MNHEY and CDR2 is SVGAGI. The CDR3 covers 15 residues. V was clipped by 4 bases and J by 7 bases; unmatched bases: 8. Sequenced material: peripheral blood. This clonotype was obtained from a man aged 70 or older with active or convalescent COVID-19. The chain recombines TRBV6-5 with TRBJ1-4; TRBD1 matches at 8 bases. The DNA of the CDR3 is TGTGCCAGCAGTTCGCAGATAGACAGGGGTGAAAAACTGTTTTTT. Protein sequence: CASSSQIDRGEKLFF.